This T cell receptor (beta chain) was retrieved from a study of T cells in Graves' hyperthyroidism and ophthalmopathy. The TCR beta CDR3 regions underwent amplification using RNA transcripts as the source. With the HTBI primer set, the TCR CDR3 went through a first round of RT-PCR. In TCRdb, the multiplex PCR reads were re-called with MiXCR into one record per CDR3 protein. The data contain fewer than 350,000 distinct CDR3 sequences, about an eighth of them singletons. The CDR3 sequence is 14 residues long. Germline values: CDR1 MNHEY, CDR2 SMNVEV (reference sequence). V lost 6 bases and J lost 5; bases outside the gene matches: 10. This clonotype has a count of ten or more.

This sequence originates from a woman aged 25 to 45 with Graves' hyperthyroidism that later progressed to Graves' ophthalmopathy. Sequencing was carried out using blood. J is TRBJ2-7 and V is TRBV27; TRBD1 matches at 7 bases. The CDR3 region has the DNA TGTGCCAGCAGCGCCGGGACAGAGGGGGACGAGCAGTACTTC. As protein: CASSAGTEGDEQYF.